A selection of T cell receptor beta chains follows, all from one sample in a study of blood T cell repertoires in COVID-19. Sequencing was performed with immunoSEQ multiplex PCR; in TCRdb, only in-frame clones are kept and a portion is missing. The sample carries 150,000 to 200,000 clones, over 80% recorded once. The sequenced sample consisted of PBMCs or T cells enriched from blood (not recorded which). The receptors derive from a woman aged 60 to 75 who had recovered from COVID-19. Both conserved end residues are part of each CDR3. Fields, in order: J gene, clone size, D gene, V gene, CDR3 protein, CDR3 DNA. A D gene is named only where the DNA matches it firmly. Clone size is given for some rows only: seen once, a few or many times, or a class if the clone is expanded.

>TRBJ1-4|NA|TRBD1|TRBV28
CASSLLRGREKLFF
TGTGCCAGCAGTTTACTCAGGGGGCGCGAAAAACTGTTTTTT
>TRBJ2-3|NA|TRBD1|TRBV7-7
CASSLGAAGQAGTDTQYF
TGTGCCAGCAGCTTAGGGGCCGCCGGACAGGCGGGCACAGATACGCAGTATTTT
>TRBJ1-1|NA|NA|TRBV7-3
CASSVRVNTEAFF
TGTGCCAGCAGCGTCAGGGTAAACACTGAAGCTTTCTTT
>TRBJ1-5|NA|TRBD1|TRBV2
CASSESGGRQPQHF
TGTGCCAGCAGTGAATCAGGGGGCAGGCAGCCCCAGCATTTT
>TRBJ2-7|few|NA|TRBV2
CASRWDTGYYEQYF
TGTGCCAGCAGATGGGACACGGGATACTACGAGCAGTACTTC
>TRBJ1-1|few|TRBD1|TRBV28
CASSLSSQGEAFF
TGTGCCAGCAGTTTGAGTTCACAGGGGGAAGCTTTCTTT
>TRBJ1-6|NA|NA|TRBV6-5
CASVIGQGDSPLHF
TGTGCCAGCGTCATAGGGCAGGGCGATTCACCCCTCCACTTT
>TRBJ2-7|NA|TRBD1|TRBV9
CASSVADREIHEQYF
TGTGCCAGCAGCGTAGCTGACAGGGAAATCCACGAGCAGTACTTC
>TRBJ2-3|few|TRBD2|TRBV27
CASSFSLGGSTDTQYF
TGTGCCAGCAGTTTCTCCTTGGGGGGGAGCACAGATACGCAGTATTTT
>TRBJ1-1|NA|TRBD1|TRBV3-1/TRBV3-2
CASSQPTGGGNTEAFF
TGTGCCAGCAGCCAACCAACAGGGGGAGGGAACACTGAAGCTTTCTTT
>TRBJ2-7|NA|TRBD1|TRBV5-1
CASSLQGQGAWEQYF
TGCGCCAGCAGCTTGCAGGGACAGGGGGCTTGGGAGCAGTACTTC
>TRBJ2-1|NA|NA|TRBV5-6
CASSSGLNEQFF
TGTGCCAGCAGCTCGGGTCTGAATGAGCAGTTCTTC
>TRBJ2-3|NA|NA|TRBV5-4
CASSTTGLISTDTQYF
TGTGCCAGCAGCACGACGGGACTCATAAGCACAGATACGCAGTATTTT
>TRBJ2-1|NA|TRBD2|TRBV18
CASSPAGGLSYNEQFF
TGTGCCAGCTCACCAGCGGGGGGGCTCTCCTACAATGAGCAGTTCTTC
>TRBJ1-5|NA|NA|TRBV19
CASRGRAGALYSNQPQHF
TGTGCCAGTCGGGGTCGGGCAGGGGCGCTTTATAGCAATCAGCCCCAGCATTTT
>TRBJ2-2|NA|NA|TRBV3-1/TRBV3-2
CASSRGTTNTGELFF
TGTGCCAGCAGCCGAGGAACCACTAACACCGGGGAGCTGTTTTTT
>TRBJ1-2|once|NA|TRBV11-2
CASSSTPGIQDYGYTF
TGTGCCAGCAGCTCGACCCCCGGGATACAAGACTATGGCTACACCTTC